Presented here are 24 T cell receptor beta chains from one specimen sequenced in a study of blood T cell repertoires in COVID-19 (dated by TCRdb to 2018 to 2021). Libraries were built with the immunoSEQ multiplex PCR assay. The table was pulled from immuneACCESS by TCRdb, which kept in-frame rearrangements only. Such tables lose some clones; where checked, under half of the loss comes from unresolved V genes, and the rest has no known cause. The sample has fewer than 200,000 clones on record, about 74% of them singletons. Jointly, the top ten make up approximately 3% of the sample. Sample: peripheral blood. These receptors came from a woman of 80 years or more with acute or convalescent COVID-19.

This chain links TRBV6-5 with TRBJ1-2; 7 bases line up with TRBD1. The V gene's germline CDR1 is MNHEY and CDR2 SVGAGI. This CDR3 has 12 amino acids. The J segment lost 8 bases and the V segment lost 2 bases, leaving 2 bases of the junction unmatched. The CDR3 loop reads CASSYDRVGYTF. The CDR3 DNA reads TGTGCCAGCAGTTACGACAGGGTCGGCTACACCTTC.

DNA for the CDR3: TGTGCCAGCAGTGGCCGCTTTCCCGGACAGGGGCCTCCAACAGATACGCAGTATTTT. Its translation: CASSGRFPGQGPPTDTQYF. The chain has TRBV28 and TRBJ2-3; 9 bases are shared with TRBD1. V gave up 5 bases and J gave up 3 bases; unmatched junction bases: 18. Per germline, CDR1 MDHEN and CDR2 SYDVKM. The CDR3 totals 19 residues.

This clone was seen just once. The chain links TRBV5-1 to TRBJ2-5; a weak D match, TRBD2 (5 bases). Germline V CDR1 and CDR2: SGHRS, YFSETQ. Trimming removed 2 bases from V and 2 bases from J, with 19 bases in between. This CDR3 is 17 amino acids long. CDR3 in amino acids: CASSFWPSSAEQETQYF. The CDR3 DNA is TGCGCCAGCAGCTTTTGGCCATCATCAGCGGAACAAGAGACCCAGTACTTC.

The chain carries TRBV3-1 (or the pseudogene TRBV3-2) and TRBJ2-7; 9 bases agree with TRBD1. The V and J ends lost 1 base and 1 base, in that order; junction bases with no gene match: 5. Germline V lookup: CDR1 LGHDT, CDR2 YNNKEL (reference sequence). CDR3 length: 16 amino acids. The CDR3 sequence is CASSQAGTGLSYEQYF. Written as DNA, the CDR3 is TGTGCCAGCAGCCAAGCCGGGACAGGGCTATCCTACGAGCAGTACTTC.

This clone was observed a few times. The chain combines TRBV19 with TRBJ2-2, with TRBD2 matching 7 bases. The germline CDR1 and CDR2 sequences are LNHDA and SQIVND (reference sequence). The CDR3 runs 20 residues. Trimming removed 5 bases from V and 3 bases from J; junction bases left unmatched: 21. The CDR3 nucleotides are TGTGCCAGTAGTCGCTCGGCTAGCGGAAGCCTCCTCCTTTACACCGGGGAGCTGTTTTTT. It yields the protein CASSRSASGSLLLYTGELFF. Full variable domain (outside the CDR3, taken from reference TRBV19 and TRBJ2-2): DGGITQSPKYLFRKEGQNVTLSCEQNLNHDAMYWYRQDPGQGLRLIYYSQIVNDFQKGDIAEGYSVSREKKESFPLTVTSAQKNPTAFYLCASSRSASGSLLLYTGELFFGEGSRLTVL.

The V call is TRBV28, the J call TRBJ1-4, with 11 positions matching TRBD1. The germline V gene has CDR1 MDHEN and CDR2 SYDVKM. This CDR3 spans 14 amino acids. Trimming cost V 10 bases and J 5 bases; bases outside gene matches: 6. The CDR3 DNA reads TGTGCCATCTACGGGACAGGGGGGAATGAAAAACTGTTTTTT. This gives the protein CAIYGTGGNEKLFF.

The chain couples TRBV19 to TRBJ2-2; 12 bases fit TRBD2. The CDR3 has 19 amino acids. Germline trimming cut 9 bases from V and 5 bases from J; bases unmatched to any gene: 19. Germline V lookup: CDR1 LNHDA, CDR2 SQIVND (reference sequence). CDR3 loop: CASRSPPSSGRAETGELFF. Written as DNA, the CDR3 is TGTGCCAGCCGATCCCCTCCGTCTAGCGGGAGGGCCGAGACCGGGGAGCTGTTTTTT.

Points on this clone: This same CDR3 is encoded by further DNA sequences in the sample. The J gene is TRBJ2-5, the V gene TRBV3-1 (or the pseudogene TRBV3-2), with 12 bases matching TRBD2. Germline CDR1 is LGHDT and CDR2 is YNNKEL (reference sequence). The CDR3 has 14 amino acids. With V trimmed by 4 bases and J by 3 bases, 0 bases remained unmatched. The chain's CDR3 is CASSPSGREETQYF. The DNA for the CDR3 is TGTGCCAGCAGCCCTAGCGGGAGGGAAGAGACCCAGTACTTC.

This chain joins TRBV28 and TRBJ1-5; D is unresolved. Germline V gives CDR1 MDHEN, CDR2 SYDVKM. V was trimmed by 2 bases and J by 3 bases, leaving 8 bases between them. The CDR3 totals 14 residues. The CDR3 region is CASSLLGPNQPQHF. The CDR3 DNA reads TGTGCCAGCAGTTTACTGGGCCCCAATCAGCCCCAGCATTTT.

The chain joins TRBV28 to TRBJ2-2, with 9 bases identical to TRBD2. Germline CDR1 reads MDHEN; CDR2 reads SYDVKM. The J segment lost 6 bases and the V segment lost 3 bases, leaving 8 bases of the junction unmatched. The CDR3 contains 16 residues. The CDR3 DNA reads TGTGCCAGCAGTTTGTATAGCGGGAGTCTTGCCGGGGAGCTGTTTTTT. Amino acid sequence: CASSLYSGSLAGELFF. The variable domain in full, completed from reference TRBV28 and TRBJ2-2, reads DVKVTQSSRYLVKRTGEKVFLECVQDMDHENMFWYRQDPGLGLRLIYFSYDVKMKEKGDIPEGYSVSREKKERFSLILESASTNQTSMYLCASSLYSGSLAGELFFGEGSRLTVL.

The chain couples TRBV5-1 to TRBJ1-1, with 9 bases aligning to TRBD1. Germline CDR1 and CDR2: SGHRS and YFSETQ. V shed 3 bases and J 4 bases; nucleotides not matched to a gene: 4. This CDR3 contains 14 residues. CDR3 bases: TGCGCCAGCAGCTCGACAGGGGGACGCACTGAAGCTTTCTTT. It encodes CASSSTGGRTEAFF.

The sample holds a few counts of this clone. This chain uses TRBV10-3 with TRBJ1-4; 8 bases match TRBD1. Germline lookup yields CDR1 ENHRY and CDR2 SYGVKD. The CDR3 loop spans 14 amino acids. The ends lost 6 bases at V and 13 bases at J; junction bases unmatched: 13. CDR3 sequence: CAIRVGQALKRLFF. The CDR3 nucleotides read TGTGCCATCAGAGTGGGACAGGCCTTGAAAAGACTGTTTTTT.

This clone was observed a single time. The chain uses TRBV7-8 and TRBJ2-2; 12 positions match TRBD2. From germline, CDR1 is SGHVS and CDR2 FQNEAQ. This CDR3 spans 17 amino acids. V lost 5 bases to trimming and J lost 6 bases; unmatched junction nucleotides: 10. The CDR3 here is CASSELAGGLGAGELFF. The CDR3 nucleotides read TGTGCCAGCAGCGAACTAGCGGGAGGTCTCGGGGCCGGGGAGCTGTTTTTT.

The rearrangement links TRBV28 to TRBJ1-4, with a tentative D call TRBD1 (6 bases). Germline CDR1 and CDR2: MDHEN and SYDVKM. The CDR3 is 13 residues long. V gave up 7 bases and J gave up 6 bases, with 12 bases separating them. CDR3 in amino acids: CASTGSGDEKLFF. The CDR3 DNA sequence: TGTGCCAGCACGGGTTCAGGGGATGAAAAACTGTTTTTT. The variable domain in full, with the rest retrieved from reference TRBV28 and TRBJ1-4, is DVKVTQSSRYLVKRTGEKVFLECVQDMDHENMFWYRQDPGLGLRLIYFSYDVKMKEKGDIPEGYSVSREKKERFSLILESASTNQTSMYLCASTGSGDEKLFFGSGTQLSVL.

This sequence joins TRBV5-1 and TRBJ2-2, with TRBD1 matching 8 bases. The V and J ends lost 4 bases and 3 bases, in that order; junction bases with no gene match: 8. Germline loops: CDR1 SGHRS, CDR2 YFSETQ. This CDR3 has 16 amino acids. The CDR3 sequence is CASSAERGQDTGELFF. The DNA for the CDR3 is TGCGCCAGCAGCGCGGAGAGGGGACAGGACACCGGGGAGCTGTTTTTT. The full variable domain, rest sourced from reference TRBV5-1 and TRBJ2-2, is KAGVTQTPRYLIKTRGQQVTLSCSPISGHRSVSWYQQTPGQGLQFLFEYFSETQRNKGNFPGRFSGRQFSNSRSEMNVSTLELGDSALYLCASSAERGQDTGELFFGEGSRLTVL.

This sequence joins TRBV3-1 (or the pseudogene TRBV3-2) and TRBJ2-7; D is perhaps TRBD2 (5 bases). V lost 0 bases and J lost 2, with 5 bases in between. Germline CDR1 and CDR2: LGHDT and YNNKEL (reference sequence). This CDR3 spans 13 amino acids. CDR3 in DNA: TGTGCCAGCAGCCAAGAGCGGGCCTACGAGCAGTACTTC. Translating it yields CASSQERAYEQYF.

This sequence joins TRBV7-2 and TRBJ2-5; 7 nucleotides match TRBD1. The junction had 3 bases not matched to a gene; V was cut back by 1 base and J by 4 bases. Germline V gives CDR1 SGHTA, CDR2 FQGNSA. This CDR3 is 14 amino acids long. The DNA for the CDR3 is TGTGCCAGCAGCTTAGAAGGGGGCGCAGAGACCCAGTACTTC. This codes for CASSLEGGAETQYF.

This sequence joins TRBV7-2 and TRBJ1-5; D gene unclear. Trimming stripped 2 bases from V and 1 base from J, with 6 bases between. From germline, CDR1 is SGHTA and CDR2 FQGNSA. CDR3 size: 14 residues. In nucleotides, the CDR3 is TGTGCCAGCAGCTTAAGGAGGAGCAATCAGCCCCAGCATTTT. Translation gives CASSLRRSNQPQHF.

This clone was seen only once. V gene TRBV10-3 combines with J gene TRBJ1-2; possibly TRBD1 for D (5 bases). Trimming pared 3 bases from V and 6 bases from J, leaving 8 bases between. From germline, CDR1 is ENHRY and CDR2 SYGVKD. CDR3 length equals 12 residues. The CDR3 here is CAISEWGDGYTF. The CDR3 coding sequence is TGTGCCATCAGTGAATGGGGGGATGGCTACACCTTC.

V and J are TRBV18 and TRBJ2-5; no firm D call. This CDR3 spans 14 amino acids. Germline V gene data show CDR1 as KGHSH and CDR2 as LQKENI. V shed 6 bases and J shed 5 bases, with 16 bases lying between them. CDR3 loop: CASSAPANVETQYF. CDR3 DNA: TGTGCCAGCTCCGCACCCGCGAACGTGGAGACCCAGTACTTC.

V and J are TRBV11-3 and TRBJ2-3; tentative D call: TRBD2 (5 bases). Germline CDR1 reads SGHNT; CDR2 reads YENEEA. The CDR3 runs to 16 residues. V lost 5 bases and J lost 5, with 20 bases in between. The CDR3 sequence is CASSPGVASDVDTQYF. CDR3 coding DNA: TGTGCCAGCAGCCCCGGGGTAGCTTCAGATGTAGATACGCAGTATTTT.

This chain joins TRBV7-8 and TRBJ2-3; 10 positions agree with TRBD1. V lost 5 bases and J lost 1; bases outside the gene matches: 6. The germline gives CDR1 SGHVS, CDR2 FQNEAQ. The CDR3 is 16 amino acids. The DNA for the CDR3 is TGTGCCAGCAGCCTACTCGGGACAGGGGGCACAGATACGCAGTATTTT. Amino acid sequence: CASSLLGTGGTDTQYF.

The rearrangement uses TRBV7-9 and TRBJ1-2; D gene ambiguous. The V gene's germline CDR1 is SEHNR and CDR2 FQNEAQ (reference sequence). Trimming shortened V by 3 bases and J by 8 bases, and 13 bases separated the two germline ends. The CDR3 covers 13 residues. CDR3 loop: CASSFGQAEGYTF. CDR3 sequence (DNA): TGTGCCAGCAGCTTTGGCCAAGCGGAAGGCTACACCTTC.

This chain joins TRBV7-2 and TRBJ2-1, with 12 bases aligning to TRBD2. The V segment lost 2 bases and the J segment 12 bases; nucleotides outside the gene matches: 11. This CDR3 is built from 16 residues. Germline-derived CDR1 and CDR2 are SGHTA and FQGNSA. CDR3 in amino acids: CASSLTWTSGTSGQFF. The CDR3 nucleotides are TGTGCCAGCAGCTTAACCTGGACTAGCGGGACCTCAGGGCAGTTCTTC. The entire variable domain, with the rest obtained from reference TRBV7-2 and TRBJ2-1, is as follows: GAGVSQSPSNKVTEKGKDVELRCDPISGHTALYWYRQSLGQGLEFLIYFQGNSAPDKSGLPSDRFSAERTGGSVSTLTIQRTQQEDSAVYLCASSLTWTSGTSGQFFGPGTRLTVL.